Detailed here is one TCR beta chain. This entry is derived from a study of blood T cell repertoires in COVID-19. Study at large: Acute and convalescent COVID-19 specimens originated in the United States, Italy and Spain. PBMCs, B-cell-depleted T cells, or T cells provided the cDNA or gDNA that made up the material.

Original handling: It was from reference gene primer amplification that nucleated cell counts were estimated. This table comes from immunoSEQ multiplex PCR, and its TCRdb copy is limited to in-frame clones, with some not included. D and trimming were read from the DNA, whereas the V and J calls and clone size are those reported in that table. The table shows over 200,000 clones, with around nine tenths occurring only once. Germline CDR1 MRHNA, CDR2 SNTAGT. The CDR3 consists of 15 residues. V lost 0 bases and J lost 5, with 14 bases in between. The receptor comes from a woman aged 18-35 years who had recovered from COVID-19. The V call is TRBV6-4, the J call TRBJ2-7, with a tentative D call TRBD1 (6 bases). The sample was peripheral blood. The chain's CDR3 is CASSDSITGPDEQYF. CDR3 bases: TGTGCCAGCAGTGACTCGATAACAGGGCCAGACGAGCAGTACTTC.